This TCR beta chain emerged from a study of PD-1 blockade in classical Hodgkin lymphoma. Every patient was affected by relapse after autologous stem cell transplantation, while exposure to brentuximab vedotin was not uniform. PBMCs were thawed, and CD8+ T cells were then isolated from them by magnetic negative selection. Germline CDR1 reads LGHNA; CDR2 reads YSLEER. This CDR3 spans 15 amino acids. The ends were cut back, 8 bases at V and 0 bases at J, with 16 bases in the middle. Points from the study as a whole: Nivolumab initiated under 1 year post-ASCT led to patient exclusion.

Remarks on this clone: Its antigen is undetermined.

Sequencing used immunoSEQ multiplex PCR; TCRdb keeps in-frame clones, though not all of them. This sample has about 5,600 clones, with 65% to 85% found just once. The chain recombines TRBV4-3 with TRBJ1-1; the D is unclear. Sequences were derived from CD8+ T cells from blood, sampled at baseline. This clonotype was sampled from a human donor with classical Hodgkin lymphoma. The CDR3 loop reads CASGSEGGLNTEAFF. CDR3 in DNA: TGCGCCAGCGGCAGCGAGGGTGGGTTGAACACTGAAGCTTTCTTT.